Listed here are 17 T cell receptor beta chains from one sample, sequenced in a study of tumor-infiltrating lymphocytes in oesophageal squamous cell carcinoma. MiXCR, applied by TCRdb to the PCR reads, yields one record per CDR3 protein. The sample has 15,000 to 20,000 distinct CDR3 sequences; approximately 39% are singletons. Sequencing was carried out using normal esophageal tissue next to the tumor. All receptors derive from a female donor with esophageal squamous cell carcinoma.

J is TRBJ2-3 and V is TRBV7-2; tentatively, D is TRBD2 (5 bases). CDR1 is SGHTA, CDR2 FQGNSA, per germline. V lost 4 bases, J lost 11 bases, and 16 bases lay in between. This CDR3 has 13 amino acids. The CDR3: CASSSWTLSEQYF. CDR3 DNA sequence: TGTGCCAGCAGCTCCTGGACTTTATCAGAGCAGTATTTT.

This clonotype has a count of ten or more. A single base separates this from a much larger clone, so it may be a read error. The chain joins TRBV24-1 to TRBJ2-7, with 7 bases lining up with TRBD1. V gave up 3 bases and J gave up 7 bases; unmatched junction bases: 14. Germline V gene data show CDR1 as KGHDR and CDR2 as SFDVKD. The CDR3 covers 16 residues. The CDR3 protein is CATSDRVRGSYNEQYF. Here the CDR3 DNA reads TGTGCCACCAGTGATCGAGTCAGGGGGAGCTACAATGAGCAGTACTTC.

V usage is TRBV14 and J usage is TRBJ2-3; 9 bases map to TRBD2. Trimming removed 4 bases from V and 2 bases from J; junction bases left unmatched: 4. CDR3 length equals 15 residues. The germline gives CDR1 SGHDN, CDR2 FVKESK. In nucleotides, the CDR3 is TGTGCCAGCAGCCCCGGGACTAGCATCACAGATACGCAGTATTTT. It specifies CASSPGTSITDTQYF.

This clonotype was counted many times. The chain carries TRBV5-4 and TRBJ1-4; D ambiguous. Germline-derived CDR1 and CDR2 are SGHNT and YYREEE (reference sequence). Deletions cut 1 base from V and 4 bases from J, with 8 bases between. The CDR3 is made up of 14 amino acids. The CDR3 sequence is CASSLKVNNEKLFF. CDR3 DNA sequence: TGTGCCAGCAGCTTGAAGGTCAATAATGAAAAACTGTTTTTT.

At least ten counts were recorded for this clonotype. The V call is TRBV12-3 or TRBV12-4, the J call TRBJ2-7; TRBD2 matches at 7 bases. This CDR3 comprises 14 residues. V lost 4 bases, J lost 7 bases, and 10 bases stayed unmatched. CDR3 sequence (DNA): TGTGCCAGCAGTTATTTCGTGGGGGGGAATGAGCAGTACTTC. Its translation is CASSYFVGGNEQYF.

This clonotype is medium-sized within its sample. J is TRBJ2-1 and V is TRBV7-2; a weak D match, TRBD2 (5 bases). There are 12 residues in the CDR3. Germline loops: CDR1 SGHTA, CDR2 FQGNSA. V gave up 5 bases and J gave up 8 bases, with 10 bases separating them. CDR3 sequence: CASSQTRDEQFF. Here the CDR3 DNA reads TGTGCCAGCAGCCAAACTAGGGATGAGCAGTTCTTC.

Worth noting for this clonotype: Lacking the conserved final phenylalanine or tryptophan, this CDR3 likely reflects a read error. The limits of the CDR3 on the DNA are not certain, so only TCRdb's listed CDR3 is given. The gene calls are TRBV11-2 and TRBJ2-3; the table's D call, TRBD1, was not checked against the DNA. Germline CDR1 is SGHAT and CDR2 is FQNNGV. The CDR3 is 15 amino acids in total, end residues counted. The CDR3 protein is CASSWQGYTEAFFGP.

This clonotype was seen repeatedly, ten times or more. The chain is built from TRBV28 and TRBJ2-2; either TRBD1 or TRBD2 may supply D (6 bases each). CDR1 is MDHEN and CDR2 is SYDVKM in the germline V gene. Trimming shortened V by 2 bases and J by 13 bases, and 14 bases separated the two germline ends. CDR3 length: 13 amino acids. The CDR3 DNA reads TGTGCCAGCAGTTTACCCCGGGGGCGGGGGCTGTTTTTT. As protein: CASSLPRGRGLFF.

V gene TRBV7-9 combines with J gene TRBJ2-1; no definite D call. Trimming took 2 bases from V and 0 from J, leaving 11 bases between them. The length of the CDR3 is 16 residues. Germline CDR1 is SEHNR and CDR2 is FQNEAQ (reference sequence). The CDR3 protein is CASSLYGPSSYNEQFF. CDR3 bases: TGTGCCAGCAGCTTATACGGGCCTAGCTCCTACAATGAGCAGTTCTTC.

This chain's CDR3 is CATSGTGYEQYF. The CDR3 DNA sequence: TGTGCTACGAGCGGGACCGGTTACGAGCAGTACTTC. The genes are TRBV7-2 and TRBJ2-7; 7 nucleotides align to TRBD2. Per germline, CDR1 SGHTA and CDR2 FQGNSA. CDR3 length: 12 residues.

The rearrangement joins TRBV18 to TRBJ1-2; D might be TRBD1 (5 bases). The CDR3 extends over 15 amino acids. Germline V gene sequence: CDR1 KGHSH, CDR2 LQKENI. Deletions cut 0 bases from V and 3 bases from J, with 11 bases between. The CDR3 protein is CASSPPSDIYYGYTF. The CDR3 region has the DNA TGTGCCAGCTCACCACCGTCGGACATCTACTATGGCTACACCTTC.

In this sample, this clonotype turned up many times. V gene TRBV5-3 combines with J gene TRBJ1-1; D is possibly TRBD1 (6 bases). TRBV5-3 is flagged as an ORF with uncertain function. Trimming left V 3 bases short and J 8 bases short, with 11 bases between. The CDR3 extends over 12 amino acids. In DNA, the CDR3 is TGTGCCAGAAGCTCGGACAGTGCCGAAGCTTTCTTT. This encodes CARSSDSAEAFF.

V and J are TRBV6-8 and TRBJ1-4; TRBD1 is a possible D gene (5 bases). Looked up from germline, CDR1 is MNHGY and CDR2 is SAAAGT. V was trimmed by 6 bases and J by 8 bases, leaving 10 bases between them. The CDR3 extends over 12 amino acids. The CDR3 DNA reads TGTGCCAGCAGGGGACCCGGGGAAAAACTGTTTTTT. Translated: CASRGPGEKLFF.

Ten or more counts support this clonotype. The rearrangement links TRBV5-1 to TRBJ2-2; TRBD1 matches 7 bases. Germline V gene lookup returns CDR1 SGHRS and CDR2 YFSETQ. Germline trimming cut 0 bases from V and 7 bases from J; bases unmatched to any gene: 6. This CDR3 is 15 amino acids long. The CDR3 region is CASSLAEGAGGELFF. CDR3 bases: TGCGCCAGCAGCTTGGCCGAGGGGGCCGGCGGGGAGCTGTTTTTT.

The CDR3 bases are TGTGCCAGCTCGGGGGGTATTGACAATGAGCAGTTCTTC. Protein product: CASSGGIDNEQFF. The J gene is TRBJ2-6, the V gene TRBV18; D possibly corresponds to TRBD2 (6 bases). The J call is doubtful: the DNA matches TRBJ2-1 better. Germline V gene sequence: CDR1 KGHSH, CDR2 LQKENI. CDR3 length: 13 residues.

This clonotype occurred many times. The CDR3 DNA sequence: TGCGCCAGCAGCTTGGACCAAGAGACCCAGTACTTC. Translating it yields CASSLDQETQYF. The V and J genes are TRBV5-1 and TRBJ2-5; no reliable D call. Trimming removed 0 bases from V and 0 bases from J, with 0 bases in between. Germline-derived CDR1 and CDR2 are SGHRS and YFSETQ. The CDR3 is 12 residues long.

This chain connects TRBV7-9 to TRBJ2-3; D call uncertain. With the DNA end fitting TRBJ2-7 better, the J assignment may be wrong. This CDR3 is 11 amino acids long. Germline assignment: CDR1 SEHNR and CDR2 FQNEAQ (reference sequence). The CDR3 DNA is TGTGCCAGCAGCACGTCCTACGAGCAGTACTTC. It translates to CASSTSYEQYF.